The next 9 T cell receptor beta chains were all read from a single sample in a study of T cell repertoires in aging, cancer and after chemotherapy. The template was genomic DNA from peripheral blood, not RNA. TRB rearrangements spanning V, D and J were amplified using mixed TRB-A/B primers. TCRdb re-called the multiplex PCR reads with MiXCR, one entry per CDR3 protein. The sample has 1,300 or so distinct CDR3 sequences, 29% seen once. The specimen sequenced was blood. These receptors originate from a human donor with a solid tumor.

V and J are TRBV5-1 and TRBJ1-1; D is undetermined. Germline V CDR1 and CDR2: SGHRS, YFSETQ. The CDR3 has 13 residues. V lost 1 base and J lost 1, with 5 bases in between. CDR3 loop: CASSLQGNTEAFF. CDR3 sequence (DNA): TGCGCCAGCAGCTTGCAAGGGAACACTGAAGCTTTCTTT.

This clonotype was recorded a few times. V and J are TRBV20-1 and TRBJ1-5; D call uncertain. The CDR3 has 16 amino acids. V was clipped by 3 bases and J by 0 bases, with 15 bases between them. CDR1 and CDR2 from the germline V gene are DFQATT and SNEGSKA (reference sequence). Here the CDR3 DNA reads TGCAGTGCTAGCGTCGCGGCCGACTATAGCAATCAGCCCCAGCATTTT. Protein product: CSASVAADYSNQPQHF.

The chain is built from TRBV18 and TRBJ1-1, with a weak D call TRBD1 (6 bases). The germline V and J ends were trimmed by 3 bases and 1 base, with 9 bases remaining between them. Germline values: CDR1 KGHSH, CDR2 LQKENI. The CDR3 covers 14 residues. CDR3 sequence reads: CASSPDSWNTEAFF. The DNA for the CDR3 is TGTGCCAGCTCACCGGACAGTTGGAACACTGAAGCTTTCTTT.

The CDR3 protein is CASSPPAPWGTEAFF. The CDR3 nucleotides read TGTGCCAGCAGCCCCCCCGCCCCATGGGGCACTGAAGCTTTCTTT. V and J are TRBV5-6 and TRBJ1-1; no reliable D call. Germline CDR1 is SGHDT and CDR2 is YYEEEE. This CDR3 has 15 residues. V lost 4 bases and J 4 bases, leaving 17 bases between the germline ends. Based on the CDR3 plus reference TRBV5-6 and TRBJ1-1, the full variable domain is DAGVTQSPTHLIKTRGQQVTLRCSPKSGHDTVSWYQQALGQGPQFIFQYYEEEERQRGNFPDRFSGHQFPNYSSELNVNALLLGDSALYLCASSPPAPWGTEAFFGQGTRLTVV.

The chain joins TRBV12-3 or TRBV12-4 to TRBJ2-7, with 8 bases aligning to TRBD1. The CDR3 has 14 amino acids. V shed 2 bases, J shed 6 bases, and the junction held 6 bases outside the gene matches. The CDR3, as DNA: TGTGCCAGCAGTTTACAGGGGGCGGGCTCCGAGCAGTACTTC. Translating gives CASSLQGAGSEQYF.

V usage is TRBV19 and J usage is TRBJ2-7; 8 bases match TRBD1. The V and J ends lost 5 bases and 0 bases, in that order; junction bases with no gene match: 6. Germline V gene lookup returns CDR1 LNHDA and CDR2 SQIVND (reference sequence). CDR3 length equals 15 residues. This CDR3 is CASSRTDRGSYEQYF. In DNA form, the CDR3 reads TGTGCCAGTAGTCGGACAGACAGGGGCTCCTACGAGCAGTACTTC.

The rearrangement joins TRBV14 to TRBJ1-3; D is perhaps TRBD1 (6 bases). Germline V gene sequence: CDR1 SGHDN, CDR2 FVKESK. V was trimmed by 3 bases and J by 0 bases, leaving 24 bases between them. The CDR3 is made up of 20 amino acids. The chain's CDR3 is CASSHSRDTARRNSGNTIYF. CDR3 sequence (DNA): TGTGCCAGCAGCCATAGCCGGGACACGGCCCGCAGGAACTCTGGAAACACCATATATTTT.

There are a few counts of this clonotype. The V gene is TRBV10-3, the J gene TRBJ1-1; 7 bases are a match to TRBD1. The junction had 10 bases not matched to a gene; V was cut back by 8 bases and J by 4 bases. Germline CDR1 and CDR2: ENHRY and SYGVKD. This CDR3 comprises 14 residues. CDR3 DNA: TGTGCCATCGGGCAGGGGGTATTAGGCACTGAAGCTTTCTTT. Translated: CAIGQGVLGTEAFF.

In this sample, this clonotype is large. The chain combines TRBV7-2 with TRBJ2-3; 10 nucleotides line up with TRBD2. Germline values: CDR1 SGHTA, CDR2 FQGNSA. V lost 3 bases, J lost 4 bases, and 7 bases stayed unmatched. This CDR3 has 16 residues. The CDR3 region is CASSFRLAGVSDTQYF. The CDR3 DNA is TGTGCCAGCAGCTTCCGACTAGCGGGTGTCTCAGATACGCAGTATTTT.